The rows below give T cell receptor beta chains drawn from one sample of a study of Graves' ophthalmopathy and Graves' hyperthyroidism. TCRdb reprocessed the multiplex PCR reads with MiXCR, giving one entry per CDR3 protein. The table includes 200,000 to 250,000 distinct CDR3 sequences, about 32% detected once. The sample was peripheral blood. Every receptor here comes from a man aged 45 to 65 with Graves' ophthalmopathy. The CDR3 runs from the conserved cysteine through the conserved F or W. D genes are given only for firm matches. For some rows the clone size is stated as once, few or many, or as a class when expanded; others skip it.

.,few,TRBV7-3,TRBJ2-2,CASSFSQGTGELFF,TGTGCCAGCAGCTTCTCCCAGGGGACCGGGGAGCTGTTTTTT
TRBD1,many,TRBV18,TRBJ1-1,CASSPMRDSQAFF,TGTGCCAGCTCACCGATGCGGGACAGCCAAGCTTTCTTT
.,many,TRBV28,TRBJ1-1,CATSLLGTEAFF,TGTGCCACCTCGTTACTAGGCACTGAAGCTTTCTTT
TRBD2,many,TRBV27,TRBJ2-7,CASSFGRGPIYEQYF,TGTGCCAGCAGTTTTGGGAGGGGTCCTATCTACGAGCAGTACTTC
TRBD1,many,TRBV7-6,TRBJ1-2,CASSPYRGSVNYGYTF,TGTGCCAGCAGCCCATACAGGGGGTCGGTGAACTATGGCTACACCTTC
.,many,TRBV6-5,TRBJ1-6,CASRRSSYNSPLHF,TGTGCCAGCAGACGTAGCTCCTATAATTCACCCCTCCACTTT
.,.,TRBV6-2/TRBV6-3,TRBJ2-7,CASTRTINYEQYF,TGTGCCAGCACCCGGACTATCAACTACGAGCAGTACTTC
TRBD1,many,TRBV24-1,TRBJ2-7,CATSRPGQGPYEQYF,TGTGCCACCAGTAGACCGGGACAGGGACCCTACGAGCAGTACTTC
.,many,TRBV6-1,TRBJ2-7,CASSTGALDEQYF,TGTGCCAGCAGCACGGGAGCCTTGGACGAGCAGTACTTC
TRBD1,many,TRBV7-9,TRBJ1-1,CASSQTSYRGRGKDTEAFF,TGTGCCAGCAGCCAGACGTCCTACAGGGGGCGCGGGAAGGACACTGAAGCTTTCTTT
.,many,TRBV20-1,TRBJ2-7,CSADNRDSEYGQYF,TGCAGTGCCGATAACAGGGATTCAGAGTACGGGCAGTACTTC
.,many,TRBV6-1,TRBJ1-5,CASTSGGNQPQHF,TGTGCCAGCACCTCGGGAGGCAATCAGCCCCAGCATTTT
.,.,TRBV6-1,TRBJ1-6,CASRQTIIYNSPLHF,TGTGCCAGCAGACAGACCATCATCTATAATTCACCCCTCCACTTT
.,.,TRBV20-1,TRBJ2-7,CSAQPDSSFFGEQYF,TGCAGTGCGCAGCCAGATAGTAGTTTCTTTGGCGAGCAGTACTTC
.,many,TRBV7-3,TRBJ1-2,CASSLMAMGRGSPYGYTF,TGTGCCAGCAGCTTAATGGCCATGGGCAGGGGTAGTCCCTATGGCTACACCTTC
.,many,TRBV14,TRBJ2-7,CASSPPNLHYEQYF,TGTGCCAGCAGCCCCCCCAACCTTCACTACGAGCAGTACTTC
.,few,TRBV29-1,TRBJ1-1,CSVEETGNTEAFF,TGCAGCGTTGAAGAAACAGGGAACACTGAAGCTTTCTTT
.,many,TRBV6-5,TRBJ1-1,CASTRSWGATEAFF,TGTGCCAGCACCCGAAGTTGGGGGGCCACTGAAGCTTTCTTT
TRBD2,.,TRBV12-3/TRBV12-4,TRBJ2-7,CASSQSGGPYEQYF,TGTGCCAGCAGCCAGTCGGGGGGTCCCTACGAGCAGTACTTC
.,many,TRBV29-1,TRBJ1-2,CSVSDGYGYTF,TGCAGCGTGTCTGACGGCTATGGCTACACCTTC
.,.,TRBV20-1,TRBJ2-4,CSARPPGPSKSIQYF,TGCAGTGCTAGGCCCCCCGGGCCAAGCAAAAGCATTCAGTACTTC
.,many,TRBV3-1,TRBJ1-1,CASSQGAERATEAFF,TGTGCCAGCAGCCAAGGGGCAGAGAGGGCGACTGAAGCTTTCTTT
TRBD1,many,TRBV19,TRBJ1-5,CASSFGTGLGGNQPQHF,TGTGCCAGTAGTTTTGGGACAGGCCTTGGGGGCAATCAGCCCCAGCATTTT
TRBD1,many,TRBV28,TRBJ2-3,CASSFEGATDTQYF,TGTGCCAGCAGTTTCGAGGGGGCAACAGATACGCAGTATTTT
TRBD2,once,TRBV5-1,TRBJ2-7,CASSLRTSARSSYEQYF,TGCGCCAGCAGCTTGAGGACTAGCGCGAGGAGCTCCTACGAGCAGTACTTC
.,.,TRBV6-2/TRBV6-3,TRBJ2-7,CASSYSGGYTYEQYF,TGTGCCAGCAGTTACTCAGGCGGCTACACCTACGAGCAGTACTTC
.,many,TRBV4-3,TRBJ2-7,CASSQEAPGNYEQYF,TGCGCCAGCAGCCAAGAGGCGCCAGGAAACTACGAGCAGTACTTC
.,many,TRBV7-2,TRBJ2-7,CASSPIRWSGTYEQYF,TGTGCCAGCAGCCCAATACGGTGGAGCGGCACCTACGAGCAGTACTTC
TRBD2,.,TRBV6-1,TRBJ2-7,CASSPFAGGTREQYF,TGTGCCAGCAGTCCCTTTGCGGGAGGGACACGGGAGCAGTACTTC
.,.,TRBV19,TRBJ1-5,CASSIAPSAQHF,TGTGCCAGTAGTATAGCACCCTCCGCCCAGCATTTT
TRBD1,many,TRBV11-2,TRBJ2-5,CASSHITQGAQETQYF,TGTGCCAGCAGCCACATTACGCAGGGGGCGCAGGAGACCCAGTACTTC
.,.,TRBV20-1,TRBJ2-7,CSAATSSYEQYF,TGCAGTGCCGCCACCAGCTCCTACGAGCAGTACTTC
TRBD1,.,TRBV6-2/TRBV6-3,TRBJ2-7,CASRSSRDREVFEQYF,TGTGCCAGCAGGTCTTCCCGGGACAGGGAGGTCTTCGAGCAGTACTTC
.,many,TRBV29-1,TRBJ2-5,CSVRAGGTQYF,TGCAGCGTCCGGGCGGGCGGGACCCAGTACTTC